This T cell receptor beta chain is drawn from a study of blood T cell repertoires in COVID-19. Study in general: Some COVID-19 samples were acute and others convalescent; all came from the United States, Italy and Spain. Sources were T cells, B-cell-depleted T cells, or PBMCs; the material itself was cDNA or gDNA.

Under the authors' procedure: Quantification of nucleated cells was approximated via reference gene primer amplification. Profiling relied on immunoSEQ multiplex PCR, and the TCRdb table lists in-frame clones only, not all of them. Clone size and V and J calls were adopted from that table, with D and trimming inferred from the DNA. The table includes 350,000 to 450,000 clones, less than 85% detected once. This clone was recorded only once. Germline lookup yields CDR1 MDHEN and CDR2 SYDVKM. The CDR3 contains 13 residues. V dropped 5 bases and J dropped 4; count of bases not matched to a gene: 4. The sequenced sample consisted of peripheral blood. This sequence originates from a woman aged 18-29 years with acute or convalescent COVID-19. This chain links TRBV28 with TRBJ2-5; 7 nucleotides agree with TRBD1. This CDR3 is CASSRRQGETQYF. For the CDR3, the DNA is TGTGCCAGCAGTCGTAGACAGGGAGAGACCCAGTACTTC.